The clone carrying this T cell receptor beta chain was counted a single time. The CDR3 runs 18 residues. Germline CDR1 reads SGHRS; CDR2 reads YFSETQ. After removal of 2 bases from V and 6 bases from J, the junction contained 10 bases not matched to a gene. This specimen comes from a study of blood T cell repertoires in COVID-19. About the research overall: T cells, B-cell-depleted T cells, or PBMCs supplied cDNA or gDNA.

TCRdb's copy holds only in-frame clones and misses some; the assay was immunoSEQ multiplex PCR. The repertoire includes around 200,000 clones, 70% to 90% of them detected once, and 2% to 3% sits in the top ten. The sequence was obtained from a man aged 40-49 years with active or convalescent COVID-19. The sequenced sample consisted of peripheral blood. The rearrangement uses TRBV5-1 and TRBJ2-1; 14 bases align to TRBD2. CDR3 region: CASSFQPRLAGGPNEQFF. The CDR3 nucleotides are TGCGCCAGCAGCTTCCAACCTCGACTAGCGGGGGGGCCCAATGAGCAGTTCTTC. The full variable domain, completed using reference TRBV5-1 and TRBJ2-1, is KAGVTQTPRYLIKTRGQQVTLSCSPISGHRSVSWYQQTPGQGLQFLFEYFSETQRNKGNFPGRFSGRQFSNSRSEMNVSTLELGDSALYLCASSFQPRLAGGPNEQFFGPGTRLTVL.